A single sample gave rise to the 2 T cell receptor beta chains below, sequenced in a study of CD8+CD57+ T cells in acquired aplastic anemia. Profiling that covered TCR beta VDJ and CDR3 relied on genomic DNA as its template. TCRdb reprocessed the reads with MiXCR, giving one entry per CDR3 protein. The table shows around 140,000 distinct CDR3 sequences, with 41% occurring only once. Sequenced sample: sorted CD4+, CD8+, or CD8+CD57+ T cells (not recorded which) from PBMCs. The receptors were gathered from a human donor in good health, serving as a control.

Concerning this clonotype: Possible read error: a much larger clone is one base away. The chain employs TRBV3-1 and TRBJ1-5, with D perhaps matching TRBD1 (5 bases). This CDR3 contains 15 residues. Germline values: CDR1 LGHDT, CDR2 YNNKEL (reference sequence). The chain's CDR3 is CVSSPSPGGGQPQHF. CDR3 in DNA: TGTGTCAGCAGCCCCTCCCCGGGGGGAGGTCAGCCCCAGCATTTT.

Many counts were recorded for this clonotype. The chain is built from TRBV29-1 and TRBJ1-2, with 7 bases fitting TRBD1. This CDR3 has 13 residues. Trimming at V came to 4 bases and at J to 4 bases, leaving 6 bases not matched to a gene. CDR1 is SQVTM, CDR2 ANQGSEA, per germline. CDR3 residues: CSVGPQGGYGYTF. In nucleotides, the CDR3 is TGCAGCGTTGGGCCCCAGGGGGGCTATGGCTACACCTTC.